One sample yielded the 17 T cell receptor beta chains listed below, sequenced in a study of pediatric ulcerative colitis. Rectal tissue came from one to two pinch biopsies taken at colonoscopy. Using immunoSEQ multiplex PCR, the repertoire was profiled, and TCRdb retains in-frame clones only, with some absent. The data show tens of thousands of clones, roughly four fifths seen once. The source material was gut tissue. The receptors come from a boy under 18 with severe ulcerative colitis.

Here the CDR3 DNA reads TGTGCCAGCAGCCCGGGGGCAGGGGATACCTACGAGCAGTACTTC. This gives the protein CASSPGAGDTYEQYF. The chain combines TRBV11-2 with TRBJ2-7, with D perhaps being TRBD1 or TRBD2 (6 bases each). V was trimmed by 5 bases and J by 2 bases, leaving 16 bases between them. The germline gives CDR1 SGHAT, CDR2 FQNNGV. The CDR3 is 15 amino acids. The full variable domain, rest sourced from reference TRBV11-2 and TRBJ2-7, is EAGVAQSPRYKIIEKRQSVAFWCNPISGHATLYWYQQILGQGPKLLIQFQNNGVVDDSQLPKDRFSAERLKGVDSTLKIQPAKLEDSAVYLCASSPGAGDTYEQYFGPGTRLTVT.

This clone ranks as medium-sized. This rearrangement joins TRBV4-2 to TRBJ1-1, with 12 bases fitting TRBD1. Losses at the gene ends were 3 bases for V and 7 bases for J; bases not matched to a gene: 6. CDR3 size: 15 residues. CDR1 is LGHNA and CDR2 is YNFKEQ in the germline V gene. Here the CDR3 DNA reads TGTGCCAGCAGCCAGGGACAGGGGGCAGGGTATGAAGCTTTCTTT. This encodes CASSQGQGAGYEAFF.

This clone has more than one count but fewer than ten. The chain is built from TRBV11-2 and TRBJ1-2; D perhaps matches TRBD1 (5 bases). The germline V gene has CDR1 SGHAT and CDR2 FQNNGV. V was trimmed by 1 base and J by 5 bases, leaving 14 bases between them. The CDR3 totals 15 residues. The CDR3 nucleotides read TGTGCCAGCAGCTTAGTTGGGACCGAAGAATATGGCTACACCTTC. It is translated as CASSLVGTEEYGYTF.

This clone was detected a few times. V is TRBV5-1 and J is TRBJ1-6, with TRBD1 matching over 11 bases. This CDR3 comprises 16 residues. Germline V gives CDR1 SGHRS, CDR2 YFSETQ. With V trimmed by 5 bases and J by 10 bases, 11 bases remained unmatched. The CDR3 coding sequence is TGCGCCAGCAGTTTTGGGGACAGGGGGGATAGCTCACCCCTCCACTTT. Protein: CASSFGDRGDSSPLHF.

The CDR3 bases are TGTGCTAGTGGTTTGGGTCTGGTGGGGTACAATGAGCAGTTCTTC. Its protein product is CASGLGLVGYNEQFF. The rearrangement uses TRBV12-5 and TRBJ2-1, with D unresolved. The CDR3 has 15 residues. Germline CDR1 reads LGHNT; CDR2 reads FRNRAP. Trimming pared 1 base from V and 4 bases from J, leaving 11 bases between.

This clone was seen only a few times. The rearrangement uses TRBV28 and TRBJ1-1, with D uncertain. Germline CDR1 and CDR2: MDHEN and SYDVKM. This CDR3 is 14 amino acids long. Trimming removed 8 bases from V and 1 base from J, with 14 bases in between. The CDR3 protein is CASQYWGGNTEAFF. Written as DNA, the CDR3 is TGTGCCAGCCAATACTGGGGAGGGAACACTGAAGCTTTCTTT.

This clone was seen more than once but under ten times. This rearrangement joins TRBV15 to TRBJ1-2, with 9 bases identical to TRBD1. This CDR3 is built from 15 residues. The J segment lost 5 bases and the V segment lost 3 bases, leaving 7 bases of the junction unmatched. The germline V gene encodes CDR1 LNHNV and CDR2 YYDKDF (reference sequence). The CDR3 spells CATSSLTGGEYGYTF. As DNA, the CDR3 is TGTGCCACCAGCAGCCTTACAGGGGGCGAATATGGCTACACCTTC. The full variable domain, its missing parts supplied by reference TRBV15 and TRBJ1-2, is DAMVIQNPRYQVTQFGKPVTLSCSQTLNHNVMYWYQQKSSQAPKLLFHYYDKDFNNEADTPDNFQSRRPNTSFCFLDIRSPGLGDTAMYLCATSSLTGGEYGYTFGSGTRLTVV.

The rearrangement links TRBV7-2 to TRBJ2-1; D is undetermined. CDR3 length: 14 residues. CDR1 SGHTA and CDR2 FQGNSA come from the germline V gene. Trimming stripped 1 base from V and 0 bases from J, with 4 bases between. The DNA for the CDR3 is TGTGCCAGCAGCTTAGAGAGCTCCTACAATGAGCAGTTCTTC. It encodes CASSLESSYNEQFF.

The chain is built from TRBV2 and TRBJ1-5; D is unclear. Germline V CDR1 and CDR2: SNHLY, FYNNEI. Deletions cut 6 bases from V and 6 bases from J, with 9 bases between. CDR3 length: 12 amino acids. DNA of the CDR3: TGTGCCAGCAGGGGGTTGGTTCAGCCCCAGCATTTT. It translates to CASRGLVQPQHF.

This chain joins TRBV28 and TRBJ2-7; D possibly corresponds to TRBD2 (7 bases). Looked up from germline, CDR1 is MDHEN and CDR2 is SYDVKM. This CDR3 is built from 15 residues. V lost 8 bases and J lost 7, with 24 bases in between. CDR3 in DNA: TGTGCCAGCGTTATGGGGGGGCCAGCTCCTAGGGAGCAGTACTTC. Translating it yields CASVMGGPAPREQYF.

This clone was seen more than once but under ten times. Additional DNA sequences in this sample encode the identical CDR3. The CDR3 DNA reads TGTGCCAGCAGTGCCGGGACAGGGAAAAACATTCAGTACTTC. Translating gives CASSAGTGKNIQYF. The genes are TRBV2 and TRBJ2-4; 9 bases align to TRBD1. CDR1 is SNHLY and CDR2 is FYNNEI in the germline V gene. CDR3 length: 14 amino acids. V was clipped by 4 bases and J by 4 bases; unmatched bases: 2.

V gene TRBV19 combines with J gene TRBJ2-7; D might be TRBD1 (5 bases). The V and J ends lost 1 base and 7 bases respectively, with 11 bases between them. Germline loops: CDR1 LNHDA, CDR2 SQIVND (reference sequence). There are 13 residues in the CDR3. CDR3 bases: TGTGCCAGTAGTATAGGCAGGGTCGGAGAGCAGTACTTC. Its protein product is CASSIGRVGEQYF.

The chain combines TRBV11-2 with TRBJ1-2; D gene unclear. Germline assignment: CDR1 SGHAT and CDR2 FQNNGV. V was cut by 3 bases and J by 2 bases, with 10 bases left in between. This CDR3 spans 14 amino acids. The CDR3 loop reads CASSFQIANYGYTF. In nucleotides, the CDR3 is TGTGCCAGCAGCTTTCAGATAGCCAACTATGGCTACACCTTC.

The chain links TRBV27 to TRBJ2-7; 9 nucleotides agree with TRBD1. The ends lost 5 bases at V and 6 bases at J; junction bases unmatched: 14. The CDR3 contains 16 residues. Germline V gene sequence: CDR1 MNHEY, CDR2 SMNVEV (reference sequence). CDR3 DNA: TGTGCCAGCAGTGAAACCCCGGGACAGGGAAGTGGCGAGCAGTACTTC. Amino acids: CASSETPGQGSGEQYF.

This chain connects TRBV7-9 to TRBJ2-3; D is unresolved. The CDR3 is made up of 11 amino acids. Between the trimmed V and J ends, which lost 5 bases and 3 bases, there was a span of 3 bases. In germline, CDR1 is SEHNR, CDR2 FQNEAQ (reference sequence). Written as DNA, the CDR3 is TGTGCCAGCAGCCGTACAGATACGCAGTATTTT. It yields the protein CASSRTDTQYF. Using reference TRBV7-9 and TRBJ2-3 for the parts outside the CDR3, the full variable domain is DTGVSQNPRHKITKRGQNVTFRCDPISEHNRLYWYRQTLGQGPEFLTYFQNEAQLEKSRLLSDRFSAERPKGSFSTLEIQRTEQGDSAMYLCASSRTDTQYFGPGTRLTVL.

CDR3 nucleotide sequence: TGTGCCAGCTCACCTTCGGACAGTCGGAGTTACACCTTC. It encodes CASSPSDSRSYTF. This rearrangement joins TRBV18 to TRBJ1-2; D perhaps matches TRBD1 (6 bases). This CDR3 comprises 13 residues. V lost 3 bases and J 11 bases, leaving 16 bases between the germline ends. Germline V gene lookup returns CDR1 KGHSH and CDR2 LQKENI.

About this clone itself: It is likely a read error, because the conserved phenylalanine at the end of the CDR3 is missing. The CDR3 here is CASSFRSTSPLHL. CDR3 DNA sequence: TGTGCCAGCAGCTTTCGTTCCACTTCACCCCTCCACCTT. V usage is TRBV7-2 and J usage is TRBJ1-6, with no clear D. V lost 3 bases and J 9 bases, leaving 9 bases between the germline ends. The length of the CDR3 is 13 residues. Looked up from germline, CDR1 is SGHTA and CDR2 is FQGNSA.